Following are 24 T cell receptor beta chains from one sample sequenced in a study of beta chain features in type 1 diabetes (dated by TCRdb to 2017 to 2018). Receptor libraries were prepared by the immunoSEQ multiplex PCR assay. The entire isolated RNA was reverse transcribed using the High Capacity cDNA Reverse Transcription Kit, and thus expressed TCRB transcripts were sequenced. TCRdb mirrors the immuneACCESS table, restricted to in-frame sequences. Some clones are absent from its copies; in checked studies, under half trace to an unresolved V gene, and the reason for the others is unknown. For this sample there are nearly 250,000 clones; 13% to 15% appear just once. Roughly 0.028% of the sample rests with the top ten. Source material: naive CD4+ T cells from blood. In the paper's terms, the cell subset or site label means: true naive CD4+ T cells. The receptors shown here come from a middle-aged woman in good health.

The genes are TRBV27 and TRBJ1-6; TRBD1 might be the D (6 bases). V was clipped by 4 bases and J by 10 bases, with 14 bases between them. This CDR3 is built from 14 residues. Per germline, CDR1 MNHEY and CDR2 SMNVEV (reference sequence). The CDR3 sequence is CASSSRGVESPLHF. The CDR3 bases are TGTGCCAGCAGTTCCAGGGGTGTAGAGTCACCCCTCCACTTT.

The V and J genes are TRBV7-2 and TRBJ1-3; tentatively, D is TRBD1 (6 bases). The CDR3 has 14 residues. Germline loops: CDR1 SGHTA, CDR2 FQGNSA. The V end was cut by 4 bases, the J end by 1 base, with 8 bases between. The CDR3 sequence: CASSSGQSGNTIYF. The DNA of the CDR3 is TGTGCCAGCAGCTCAGGACAGTCTGGAAACACCATATATTTT.

This clone turned up a few times. The chain couples TRBV6-5 to TRBJ1-6; the D gene is possibly TRBD1 (5 bases). The V gene's germline CDR1 is MNHEY and CDR2 SVGAGI. Trimming took 7 bases from V and 0 from J, leaving 10 bases between them. The CDR3 has 15 amino acids. The CDR3 DNA reads as TGTGCCAGCACCCGACAGTTCTCCTATAATTCACCCCTCCACTTT. Its translation is CASTRQFSYNSPLHF.

This sequence joins TRBV7-2 and TRBJ2-1; 10 nucleotides line up with TRBD2. V shed 1 base and J 7 bases; nucleotides not matched to a gene: 10. The CDR3 has 17 amino acids. CDR1 SGHTA and CDR2 FQGNSA come from the germline V gene. CDR3 in amino acids: CASSLVVLAGAKNEQFF. Here the CDR3 DNA reads TGTGCCAGCAGCTTAGTAGTTCTAGCGGGGGCCAAGAATGAGCAGTTCTTC. Supplemented by reference TRBV7-2 and TRBJ2-1, the full variable domain reads GAGVSQSPSNKVTEKGKDVELRCDPISGHTALYWYRQSLGQGLEFLIYFQGNSAPDKSGLPSDRFSAERTGGSVSTLTIQRTQQEDSAVYLCASSLVVLAGAKNEQFFGPGTRLTVL.

The J gene is TRBJ1-1, the V gene TRBV6-5; the D gene is possibly TRBD1 (5 bases). Deletions cut 0 bases from V and 5 bases from J, with 16 bases between. This CDR3 spans 16 amino acids. The germline gives CDR1 MNHEY, CDR2 SVGAGI. The DNA of the CDR3 is TGTGCCAGCAGTTACTCGGGTGGGGGAGGGAGAACTGAAGCTTTCTTT. This sequence encodes CASSYSGGGGRTEAFF.

The chain carries TRBV5-1 and TRBJ2-3, with TRBD2 matching 8 bases. V was pared by 5 bases and J by 2 bases, with 4 bases of the junction left unmatched. Germline CDR1 is SGHRS and CDR2 is YFSETQ. The CDR3 extends over 14 amino acids. Here the CDR3 DNA reads TGCGCCAGCAGTCGCGGGGGGATCACAGATACGCAGTATTTT. This translates into CASSRGGITDTQYF.

The sample holds many counts of this clone. CDR3 DNA sequence: TGTGCCAGCAGCGCCCGGGACAGAGCCTACGAGCAGTACTTC. Translated: CASSARDRAYEQYF. The chain recombines TRBV13 with TRBJ2-7, with 7 bases lining up with TRBD1. The V and J ends lost 5 bases and 2 bases, in that order; junction bases with no gene match: 6. Germline V gives CDR1 PRHDT, CDR2 FYEKMQ (reference sequence). CDR3 size: 14 residues.

This clone was counted between two and nine times. This chain connects TRBV2 to TRBJ2-1; D gene uncertain. V lost 6 bases, J lost 0 bases, and 6 bases lay in between. Looked up from germline, CDR1 is SNHLY and CDR2 is FYNNEI. The CDR3 loop spans 13 amino acids. The CDR3, as DNA: TGTGCCAGCAGCACTATCTCCTACAATGAGCAGTTCTTC. This sequence encodes CASSTISYNEQFF.

V is TRBV10-3 and J is TRBJ2-6; 10 bases fit TRBD1. Germline trimming cut 7 bases from V and 2 bases from J; bases unmatched to any gene: 5. The V gene's germline CDR1 is ENHRY and CDR2 SYGVKD. The CDR3 loop spans 16 amino acids. In nucleotides, the CDR3 is TGTGCCATCACCACGGGGACAGGGGCTGGGGCCAACGTCCTGACTTTC. It specifies CAITTGTGAGANVLTF.

The rearrangement links TRBV7-2 to TRBJ2-3; 9 bases map to TRBD2. CDR3 size: 14 residues. Germline assignment: CDR1 SGHTA and CDR2 FQGNSA. V was clipped by 5 bases and J by 4 bases; unmatched bases: 4. The CDR3 reads CASSQLAGADTQYF. Written as DNA, the CDR3 is TGTGCCAGCAGCCAACTAGCGGGTGCAGATACGCAGTATTTT.

This clone was observed a handful of times. This rearrangement joins TRBV7-9 to TRBJ1-2; D is unclear. This CDR3 comprises 13 residues. V was cut by 4 bases and J by 7 bases, with 13 bases left in between. CDR1 and CDR2 from the germline V gene are SEHNR and FQNEAQ (reference sequence). The CDR3 reads CASSSFREGGYTF. CDR3 coding DNA: TGTGCCAGCAGCTCGTTCCGGGAGGGTGGCTACACCTTC.

V gene TRBV5-4 combines with J gene TRBJ1-2, with 10 bases fitting TRBD1. The CDR3 consists of 16 residues. CDR1 and CDR2 from the germline V gene are SGHNT and YYREEE (reference sequence). V gave up 4 bases and J gave up 2 bases; unmatched junction bases: 8. CDR3 amino acids: CASSLRQGARNYGYTF. The CDR3 nucleotides read TGTGCCAGCAGCCTCCGACAGGGGGCAAGGAACTATGGCTACACCTTC.

This clone was recorded a few times. This chain links TRBV6-5 with TRBJ2-6; possibly TRBD2 for D (6 bases). The germline V gene encodes CDR1 MNHEY and CDR2 SVGAGI. This CDR3 is 15 amino acids long. V was cut by 6 bases and J by 2 bases, with 11 bases left in between. The CDR3 sequence: CASSYGSAGANVLTF. CDR3 bases: TGTGCCAGCAGCTACGGGAGCGCTGGGGCCAACGTCCTGACTTTC.

This clone occurred a few times. The chain employs TRBV6-1 and TRBJ1-5, with a possible D match to TRBD1 (5 bases). The CDR3 runs 14 residues. Trimming pared 2 bases from V and 5 bases from J, leaving 10 bases between. The germline V gene has CDR1 MNHNS and CDR2 SASEGT. DNA for the CDR3: TGTGCCAGCAGTGAACGCAGGGCTTATCAGCCCCAGCATTTT. Encoded protein: CASSERRAYQPQHF.

This clone was seen more than once but under ten times. The chain joins TRBV18 to TRBJ1-4, with D possibly matching TRBD1 (5 bases). The V end lost 6 bases, the J end lost 6 bases, and 11 bases lay between the germline ends. This CDR3 has 13 residues. Germline V gene data show CDR1 as KGHSH and CDR2 as LQKENI. The CDR3 reads CASSGQRDEKLFF. The CDR3 bases are TGTGCCAGCTCTGGACAAAGGGATGAAAAACTGTTTTTT.

This clone appeared a few times. This sequence joins TRBV25-1 and TRBJ2-1; 10 nucleotides agree with TRBD2. CDR1 is MGHDK and CDR2 is SYGVNS in the germline V gene. The CDR3 has 14 amino acids. Losses at the gene ends were 6 bases for V and 2 bases for J; bases not matched to a gene: 1. The CDR3 DNA sequence: TGTGCCAGCAGAAGCGGGGGGGCCTACAATGAGCAGTTCTTC. Translated: CASRSGGAYNEQFF. The full variable domain, with the rest looked up from reference TRBV25-1 and TRBJ2-1, is EADIYQTPRYLVIGTGKKITLECSQTMGHDKMYWYQQDPGMELHLIHYSYGVNSTEKGDLSSESTVSRIRTEHFPLTLESARPSHTSQYLCASRSGGAYNEQFFGPGTRLTVL.

This clone was picked up a small number of times. The J gene is TRBJ2-7, the V gene TRBV29-1; 7 positions match TRBD1. Germline CDR1 SQVTM, CDR2 ANQGSEA. This CDR3 spans 12 amino acids. V lost 3 bases and J lost 1; bases outside the gene matches: 0. The CDR3 protein is CSVEGQSYEQYF. DNA for the CDR3: TGCAGCGTTGAGGGACAGTCCTACGAGCAGTACTTC.

This clone turned up a few times. V gene TRBV7-9 combines with J gene TRBJ2-3; no firm D call. V was pared by 1 base and J by 2 bases, with 10 bases between. The CDR3 runs 15 residues. The germline V gene has CDR1 SEHNR and CDR2 FQNEAQ (reference sequence). CDR3 DNA sequence: TGTGCCAGCAGCTTAGTGTCCGGGTTCACAGATACGCAGTATTTT. This gives the protein CASSLVSGFTDTQYF.

This clone was detected only a few times. CDR3: CASSLERGGQNIQYF. CDR3 in DNA: TGTGCCAGCAGCTTAGAACGGGGGGGCCAAAACATTCAGTACTTC. V gene TRBV7-6 combines with J gene TRBJ2-4; 8 bases fit TRBD2. V shed 1 base and J 5 bases; nucleotides not matched to a gene: 4. The CDR3 loop spans 15 amino acids. Germline CDR1 SGHVS, CDR2 FNYEAQ.

CDR3 sequence: CASSFITGGVTTDTQYF. The CDR3 region has the DNA TGTGCCAGCAGCTTCATCACCGGAGGAGTAACCACAGATACGCAGTATTTT. The chain joins TRBV11-2 to TRBJ2-3; possible D gene TRBD2, 5 bases. Trimming shortened V by 3 bases and J by 2 bases, and 18 bases separated the two germline ends. The CDR3 sequence is 17 residues long. Germline-derived CDR1 and CDR2 are SGHAT and FQNNGV. The full variable domain, rest sourced from reference TRBV11-2 and TRBJ2-3, is EAGVAQSPRYKIIEKRQSVAFWCNPISGHATLYWYQQILGQGPKLLIQFQNNGVVDDSQLPKDRFSAERLKGVDSTLKIQPAKLEDSAVYLCASSFITGGVTTDTQYFGPGTRLTVL.

There are a few counts of this clone. The chain carries TRBV14 and TRBJ1-2; D not certain. From germline, CDR1 is SGHDN and CDR2 FVKESK. Trimming took 3 bases from V and 4 from J, leaving 9 bases between them. The CDR3 is 13 amino acids. DNA of the CDR3: TGTGCCAGCAGCCAGCACATAACCTATGGCTACACCTTC. It is translated as CASSQHITYGYTF.

This clone was seen more than once but under ten times. This chain links TRBV5-1 with TRBJ2-1; D may be TRBD1 (6 bases). The CDR3 runs 15 residues. V was cut by 0 bases and J by 4 bases, with 11 bases left in between. The germline gives CDR1 SGHRS, CDR2 YFSETQ. In DNA form, the CDR3 reads TGCGCCAGCAGCTTGGGAGGGGGAGAATACAATGAGCAGTTCTTC. This translates into CASSLGGGEYNEQFF.

The V and J genes are TRBV14 and TRBJ2-7, with 9 bases that match TRBD1. This CDR3 has 16 residues. The germline V gene has CDR1 SGHDN and CDR2 FVKESK. J gave up 3 bases and V 4 bases, and 10 bases lay outside the gene matches. CDR3 nucleotides: TGTGCCAGCAGCCCCCCGGACAGGGGAAAATTCTACGAGCAGTACTTC. This codes for CASSPPDRGKFYEQYF.

This CDR3 is CASSQPGQDPSGNTIYF. The CDR3, as DNA: TGCGCCAGCAGTCAACCGGGACAGGACCCCTCTGGAAACACCATATATTTT. This chain connects TRBV23-1 to TRBJ1-3, with 8 bases fitting TRBD1. TRBV23-1 is labeled an ORF, and its function is uncertain. The trim removed 2 bases at V and 0 bases at J, leaving 6 bases unmatched. This CDR3 spans 17 amino acids.